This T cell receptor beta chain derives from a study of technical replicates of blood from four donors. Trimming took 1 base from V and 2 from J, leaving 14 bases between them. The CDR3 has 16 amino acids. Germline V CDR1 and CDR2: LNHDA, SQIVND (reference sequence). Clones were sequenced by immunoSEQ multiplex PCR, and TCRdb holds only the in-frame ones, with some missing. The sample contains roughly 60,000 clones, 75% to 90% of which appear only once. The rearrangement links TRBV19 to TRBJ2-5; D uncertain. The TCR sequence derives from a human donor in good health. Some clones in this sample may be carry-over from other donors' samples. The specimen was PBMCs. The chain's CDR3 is CASSIGYSQLQETQYF. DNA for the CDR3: TGTGCCAGTAGTATAGGGTACAGCCAGCTACAAGAGACCCAGTACTTC.